The sequence of this T cell receptor beta chain was determined in a study of blood T cell repertoires in COVID-19. Study in general: The United States, Italy and Spain provided the acute and convalescent COVID-19 samples. The cDNA or gDNA used as material had been derived from T cells, B-cell-depleted T cells, or PBMCs.

V trimming: 3 bases; J trimming: 8 bases; junction bases outside the gene matches: 6. The CDR3 has 14 amino acids. Germline assignment: CDR1 SNHLY and CDR2 FYNNEI. Per the original methods: Amplification with reference gene primers provided the estimates of nucleated cell counts. Clones were read by immunoSEQ multiplex PCR, and TCRdb kept only the in-frame ones, dropping some. D and trimming were read from the DNA, whereas the V and J calls and clone size are those reported in that table. This table holds over 85,000 clones, more than 75% found once. This sequence joins TRBV2 and TRBJ1-4, with 7 bases fitting TRBD1. This TCR came from a human donor in a cohort sampled during active COVID-19. Input material: peripheral blood. The CDR3 sequence: CASSDRDSGEKLFF. The DNA of the CDR3 is TGTGCCAGCAGTGACCGGGACAGTGGCGAAAAACTGTTTTTT.